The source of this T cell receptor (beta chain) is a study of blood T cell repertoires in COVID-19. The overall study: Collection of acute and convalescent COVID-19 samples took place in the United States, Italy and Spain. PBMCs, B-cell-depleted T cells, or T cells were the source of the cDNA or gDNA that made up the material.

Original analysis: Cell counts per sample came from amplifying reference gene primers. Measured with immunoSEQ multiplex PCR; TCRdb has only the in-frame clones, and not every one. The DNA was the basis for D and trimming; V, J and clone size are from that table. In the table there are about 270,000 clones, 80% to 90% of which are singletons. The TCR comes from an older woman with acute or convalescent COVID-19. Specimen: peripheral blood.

CDR3 sequence: CAWNRGLGGYTF. The CDR3 nucleotides read TGTGCCTGGAATAGGGGGCTGGGCGGCTACACCTTC. The chain employs TRBV30 and TRBJ1-2; the match to TRBD1 covers 7 bases. Germline V CDR1 and CDR2: GTSNPN, SVGIG (reference sequence). Trimming removed 4 bases from V and 8 bases from J; junction bases left unmatched: 7. This CDR3 contains 12 residues.